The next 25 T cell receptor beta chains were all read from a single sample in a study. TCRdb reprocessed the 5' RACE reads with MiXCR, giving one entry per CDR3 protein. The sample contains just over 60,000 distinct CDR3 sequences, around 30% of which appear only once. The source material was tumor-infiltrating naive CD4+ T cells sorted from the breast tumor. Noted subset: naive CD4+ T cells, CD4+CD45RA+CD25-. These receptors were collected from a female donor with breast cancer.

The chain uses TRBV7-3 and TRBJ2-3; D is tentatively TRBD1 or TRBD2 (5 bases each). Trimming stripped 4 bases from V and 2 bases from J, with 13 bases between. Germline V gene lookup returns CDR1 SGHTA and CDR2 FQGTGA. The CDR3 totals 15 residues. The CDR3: CASSSGTSNTDTQYF. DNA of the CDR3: TGTGCCAGCAGCTCCGGGACCTCTAACACAGATACGCAGTATTTT.

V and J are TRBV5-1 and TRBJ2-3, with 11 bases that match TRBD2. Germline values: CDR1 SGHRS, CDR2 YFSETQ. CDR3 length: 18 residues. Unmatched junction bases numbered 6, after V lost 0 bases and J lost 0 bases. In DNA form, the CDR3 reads TGCGCCAGCAGCTTGGCCGTGGCTAGCGGGAGGAGCACAGATACGCAGTATTTT. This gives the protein CASSLAVASGRSTDTQYF.

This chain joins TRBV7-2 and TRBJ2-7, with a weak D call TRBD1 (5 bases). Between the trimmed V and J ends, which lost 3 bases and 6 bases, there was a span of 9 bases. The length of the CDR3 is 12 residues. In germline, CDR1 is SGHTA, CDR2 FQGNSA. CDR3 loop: CASSLQGFEQYF. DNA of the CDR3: TGTGCCAGCAGCTTGCAGGGCTTCGAGCAGTACTTC.

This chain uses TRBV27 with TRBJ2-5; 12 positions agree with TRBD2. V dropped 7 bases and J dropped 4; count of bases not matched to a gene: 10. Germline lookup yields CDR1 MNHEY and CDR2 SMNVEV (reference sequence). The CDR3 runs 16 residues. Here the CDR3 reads CASTTRKLAGGETQYF. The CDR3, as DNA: TGTGCCAGCACCACCCGGAAACTAGCGGGAGGAGAGACCCAGTACTTC.

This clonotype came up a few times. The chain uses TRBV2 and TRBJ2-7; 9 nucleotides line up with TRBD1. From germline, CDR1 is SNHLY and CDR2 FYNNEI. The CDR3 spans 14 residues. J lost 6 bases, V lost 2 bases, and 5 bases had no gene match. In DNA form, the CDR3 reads TGTGCCAGCAGTGAAACAGGGGGCGGCTCCGAGCAGTACTTC. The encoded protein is CASSETGGGSEQYF.

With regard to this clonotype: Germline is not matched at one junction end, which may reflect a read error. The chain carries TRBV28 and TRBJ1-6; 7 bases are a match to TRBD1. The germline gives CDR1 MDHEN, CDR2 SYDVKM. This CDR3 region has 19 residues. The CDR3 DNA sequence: TGTGCCAGCAGTTTGGCCGGTCTGGTCGGGGACAGCTATAATTCGCCCCTCCACTTT. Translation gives CASSLAGLVGDSYNSPLHF.

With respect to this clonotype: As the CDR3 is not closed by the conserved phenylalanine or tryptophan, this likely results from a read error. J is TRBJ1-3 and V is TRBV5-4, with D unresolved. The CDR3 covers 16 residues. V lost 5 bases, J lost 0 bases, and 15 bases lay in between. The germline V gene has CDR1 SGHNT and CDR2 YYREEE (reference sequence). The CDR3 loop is CASSPGPGSSGNTIYS. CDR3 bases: TGTGCCAGCAGTCCCGGACCGGGAAGCTCTGGAAACACCATATATTCT.

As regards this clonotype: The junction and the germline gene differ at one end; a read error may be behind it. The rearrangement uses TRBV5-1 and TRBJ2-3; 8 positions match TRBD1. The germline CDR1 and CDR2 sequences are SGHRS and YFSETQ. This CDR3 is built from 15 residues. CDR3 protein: CASSLRTGSTDTQYF. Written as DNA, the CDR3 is TGTGCCAGCAGCTTAAGGACAGGGAGCACAGATACGCAGTATTTT. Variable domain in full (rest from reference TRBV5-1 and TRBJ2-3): KAGVTQTPRYLIKTRGQQVTLSCSPISGHRSVSWYQQTPGQGLQFLFEYFSETQRNKGNFPGRFSGRQFSNSRSEMNVSTLELGDSALYLCASSLRTGSTDTQYFGPGTRLTVL.

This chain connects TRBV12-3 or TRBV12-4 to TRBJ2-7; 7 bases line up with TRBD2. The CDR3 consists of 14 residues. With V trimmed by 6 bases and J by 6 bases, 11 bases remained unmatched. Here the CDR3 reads CASRPLGGNGEQYF. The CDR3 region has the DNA TGTGCCAGCAGACCTCTGGGGGGGAATGGCGAGCAGTACTTC.

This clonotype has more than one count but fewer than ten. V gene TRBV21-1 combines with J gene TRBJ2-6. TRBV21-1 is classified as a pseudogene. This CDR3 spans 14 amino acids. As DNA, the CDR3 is TGTGCCAGCAGCAAGGGCTCTGGGGCCAACGTCCTGACTTTC. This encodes CASSKGSGANVLTF.

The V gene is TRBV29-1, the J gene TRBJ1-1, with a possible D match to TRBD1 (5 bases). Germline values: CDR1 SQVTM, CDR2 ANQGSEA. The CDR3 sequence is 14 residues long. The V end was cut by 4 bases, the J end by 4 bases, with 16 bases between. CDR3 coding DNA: TGCAGCGTTGTCCCCAGCGGTCAGGGCACTGAAGCTTTCTTT. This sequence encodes CSVVPSGQGTEAFF.

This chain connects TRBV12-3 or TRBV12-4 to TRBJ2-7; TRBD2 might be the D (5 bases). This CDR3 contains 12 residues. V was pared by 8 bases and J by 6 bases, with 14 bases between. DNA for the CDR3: TGTGCCAGCGGCCCCAACAGCGGCGAGCAGTACTTC. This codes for CASGPNSGEQYF.

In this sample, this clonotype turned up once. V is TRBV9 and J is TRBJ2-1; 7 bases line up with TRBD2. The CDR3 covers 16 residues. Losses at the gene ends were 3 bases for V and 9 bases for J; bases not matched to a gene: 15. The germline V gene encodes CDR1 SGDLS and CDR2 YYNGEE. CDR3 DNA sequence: TGTGCCAGCAGCGCCCGAGCGGGAAGGACTGAGGGTGAGCAGTTCTTC. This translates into CASSARAGRTEGEQFF.

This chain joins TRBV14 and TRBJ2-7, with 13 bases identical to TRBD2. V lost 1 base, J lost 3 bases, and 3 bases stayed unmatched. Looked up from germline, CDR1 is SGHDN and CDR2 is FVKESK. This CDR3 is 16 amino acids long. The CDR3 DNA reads TGTGCCAGCAGCCAAGGGACTAGCGGGAGAAACTACGAGCAGTACTTC. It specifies CASSQGTSGRNYEQYF.

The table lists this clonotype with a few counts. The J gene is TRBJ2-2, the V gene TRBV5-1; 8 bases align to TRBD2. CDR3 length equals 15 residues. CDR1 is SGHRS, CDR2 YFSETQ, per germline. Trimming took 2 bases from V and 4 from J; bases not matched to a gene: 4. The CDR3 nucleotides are TGCGCCAGCAGCTTTAGCGGGGCCGTCACCGGGGAGCTGTTTTTT. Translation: CASSFSGAVTGELFF.

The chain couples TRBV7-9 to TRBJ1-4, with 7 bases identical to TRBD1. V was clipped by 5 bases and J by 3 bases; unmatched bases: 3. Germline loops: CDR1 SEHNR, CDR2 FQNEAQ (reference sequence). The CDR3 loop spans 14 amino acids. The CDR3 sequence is CASSQGGSNEKLFF. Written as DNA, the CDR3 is TGTGCCAGCAGCCAGGGGGGTTCTAATGAAAAACTGTTTTTT. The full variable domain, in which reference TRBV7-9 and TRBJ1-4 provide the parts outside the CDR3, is DTGVSQNPRHKITKRGQNVTFRCDPISEHNRLYWYRQTLGQGPEFLTYFQNEAQLEKSRLLSDRFSAERPKGSFSTLEIQRTEQGDSAMYLCASSQGGSNEKLFFGSGTQLSVL.

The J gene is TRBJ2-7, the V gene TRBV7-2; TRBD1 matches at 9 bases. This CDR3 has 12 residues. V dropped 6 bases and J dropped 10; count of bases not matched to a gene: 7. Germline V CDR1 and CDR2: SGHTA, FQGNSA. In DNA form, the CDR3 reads TGTGCCAGCAGTTCCCTGGGACAGGGTCAGTACTTC. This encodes CASSSLGQGQYF.

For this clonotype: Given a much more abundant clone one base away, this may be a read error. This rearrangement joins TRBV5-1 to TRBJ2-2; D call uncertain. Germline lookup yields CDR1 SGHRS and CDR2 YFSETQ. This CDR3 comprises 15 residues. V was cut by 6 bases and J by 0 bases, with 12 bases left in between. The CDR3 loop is CASNFGRPNTGELFF. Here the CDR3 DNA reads TGCGCCAGCAACTTCGGAAGGCCGAACACCGGGGAGCTGTTTTTT.

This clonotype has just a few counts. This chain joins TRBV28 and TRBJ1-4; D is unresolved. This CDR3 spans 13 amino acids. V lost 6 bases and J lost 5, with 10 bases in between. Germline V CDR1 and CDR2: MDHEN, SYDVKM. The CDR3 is CASSSGQNEKLFF. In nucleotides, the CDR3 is TGTGCCAGCAGCTCCGGGCAGAATGAAAAACTGTTTTTT.

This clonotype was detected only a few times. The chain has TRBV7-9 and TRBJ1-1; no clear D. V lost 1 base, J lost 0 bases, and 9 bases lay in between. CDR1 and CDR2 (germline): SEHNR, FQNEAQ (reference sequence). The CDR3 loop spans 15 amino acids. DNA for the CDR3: TGTGCCAGCAGCTTAGTCCGACTACTGAACACTGAAGCTTTCTTT. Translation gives CASSLVRLLNTEAFF.

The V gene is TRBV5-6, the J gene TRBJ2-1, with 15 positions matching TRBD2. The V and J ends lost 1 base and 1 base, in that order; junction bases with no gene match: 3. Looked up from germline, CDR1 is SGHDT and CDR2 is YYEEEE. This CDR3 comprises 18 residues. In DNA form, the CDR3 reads TGTGCCAGCAGCTTGTGGGGACTAGCGGGGGGATCCTACAATGAGCAGTTCTTC. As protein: CASSLWGLAGGSYNEQFF.

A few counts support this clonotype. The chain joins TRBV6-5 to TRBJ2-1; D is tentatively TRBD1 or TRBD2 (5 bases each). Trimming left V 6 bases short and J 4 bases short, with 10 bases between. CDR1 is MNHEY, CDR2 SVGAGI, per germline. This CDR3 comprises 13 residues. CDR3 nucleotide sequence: TGTGCCAGCAGGAGGGACCCTTACAATGAGCAGTTCTTC. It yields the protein CASRRDPYNEQFF.

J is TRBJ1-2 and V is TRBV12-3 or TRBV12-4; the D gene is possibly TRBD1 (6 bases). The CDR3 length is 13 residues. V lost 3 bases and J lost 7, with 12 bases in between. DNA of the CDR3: TGTGCCAGCAGTTTGAGGGGAGGGGGTGGCTACACCTTC. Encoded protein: CASSLRGGGGYTF.

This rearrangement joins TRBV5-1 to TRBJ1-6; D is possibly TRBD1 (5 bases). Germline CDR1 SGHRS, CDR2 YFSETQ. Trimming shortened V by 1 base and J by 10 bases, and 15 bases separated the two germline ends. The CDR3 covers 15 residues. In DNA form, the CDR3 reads TGCGCCAGCAGCTTGTCCGGGGGGTTAGGATCACCCCTCCACTTT. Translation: CASSLSGGLGSPLHF.

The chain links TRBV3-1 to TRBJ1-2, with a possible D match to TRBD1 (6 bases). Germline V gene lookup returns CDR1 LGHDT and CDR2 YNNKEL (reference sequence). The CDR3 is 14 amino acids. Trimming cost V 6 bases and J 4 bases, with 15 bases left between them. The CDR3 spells CASSGGGSFYGYTF. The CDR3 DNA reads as TGTGCCAGCAGTGGTGGGGGCTCTTTCTATGGCTACACCTTC. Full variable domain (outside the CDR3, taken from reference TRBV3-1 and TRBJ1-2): DTAVSQTPKYLVTQMGNDKSIKCEQNLGHDTMYWYKQDSKKFLKIMFSYNNKELIINETVPNRFSPKSPDKAHLNLHINSLELGDSAVYFCASSGGGSFYGYTFGSGTRLTVV.